Listed here is a single TCR beta chain. Its specificity is not known. Libraries were prepared by immunoSEQ multiplex PCR; TCRdb keeps only in-frame clonotypes and omits some of them. Of around 200,000 clones listed, approximately 91% are singletons. The germline V gene encodes CDR1 SGHVS and CDR2 FQNEAQ. J gave up 10 bases and V 4 bases, and 9 bases lay outside the gene matches. CDR3 length: 14 residues. This entry comes from a study of T cell responses to AZD1222 COVID-19 vaccine. Study-wide results and limits: Among vaccine-associated CD4 TCRs, coverage spanned spike, with dominance at 160-218 and 743-854. Recipients of AZD1222 seropositive at baseline numbered only five or six. Donors were largely white British and mainly female; clonal diversity was possibly underestimated. A reported finding is that nearly half of spike-specific TCRs target unmutated variant regions.

This receptor was taken from an adult in good health. The material was peripheral blood, obtained on day 0 of AZD1222 vaccination. This chain links TRBV7-8 with TRBJ2-1; TRBD2 aligns across 8 bases. The CDR3 spells CASSSGLVGGEQFF. For the CDR3, the DNA is TGTGCCAGCAGCTCGGGACTAGTAGGGGGGGAGCAGTTCTTC. Based on the CDR3 plus reference TRBV7-8 and TRBJ2-1, the full variable domain is GAGVSQSPRYKVAKRGQDVALRCDPISGHVSLFWYQQALGQGPEFLTYFQNEAQLDKSGLPSDRFFAERPEGSVSTLKIQRTQQEDSAVYLCASSSGLVGGEQFFGPGTRLTVL.